This T cell receptor (beta chain) was found in a study of blood T cell repertoires in COVID-19. The trim removed 0 bases at V and 7 bases at J, leaving 6 bases unmatched. The CDR3 is made up of 16 amino acids. Germline assignment: CDR1 MNHEY and CDR2 SVGEGT. TCRdb keeps only in-frame clones here, not all; method: immunoSEQ multiplex PCR. Of about 200,000 clones in the sample, roughly 85% were seen once. The sequence derives from a man in his forties or fifties who had recovered from COVID-19. Sequencing used PBMCs or T cells enriched from blood (not recorded which). V is TRBV6-2 or TRBV6-3 and J is TRBJ2-3; 11 bases align to TRBD2. In DNA, the CDR3 is TGTGCCAGCAGTTACTCGGTAGCGGGAGGGTCAAATACGCAGTATTTT. Encoded protein: CASSYSVAGGSNTQYF.